This is a list of T cell receptor beta chains from one sample in a study of cytomegalovirus exposure and HLA in healthy donors. Produced via immunoSEQ multiplex PCR; TCRdb's table is partial and in-frame only. The data show over 150,000 clones, 75% to 85% seen once. The specimen was PBMCs. Source of these receptors: a man under 40 in good health and CMV-seropositive. The CDR3 runs from the conserved cysteine through the conserved F or W. Fields, in order: J gene, clone size, D gene, V gene, CDR3 DNA, CDR3 protein. The D gene is left open where the match is weak. Expanded clones are given a class, and other clones once, few, many or no size at all.

>TRBJ2-7|.|TRBD1|TRBV19
TGTGCCAGTAGTATAGGATTGGGACAGGGAAAGTACTTC
CASSIGLGQGKYF
>TRBJ1-1|.|.|TRBV19
TGTGCCAGTAGTATAGATCCAGGACAGTTGGCCACTGAAGCTTTCTTT
CASSIDPGQLATEAFF
>TRBJ2-7|few|.|TRBV5-6
TGTGCCAGCAGCTTGCGCCGACAGGTCGTCTACGAGCAGTACTTC
CASSLRRQVVYEQYF
>TRBJ2-5|.|TRBD2|TRBV19
TGTGCCAGTAGTATAGGGCCTAGCGGGGCGCAAGAGACCCAGTACTTC
CASSIGPSGAQETQYF
>TRBJ2-1|once|.|TRBV30
TGTGCCTGGGATGACTCGACCGGGAATGAGCAGTTCTTC
CAWDDSTGNEQFF
>TRBJ2-1|.|TRBD1|TRBV14
TGTGCCAGCAGCCAAACTGAGGGACAGGAAAATGAGCAGTTCTTC
CASSQTEGQENEQFF
>TRBJ2-1|.|.|TRBV5-1
TGCGCCAGCAGCTTGCAGTCCTACAATGAGCAGTTCTTC
CASSLQSYNEQFF
>TRBJ1-4|few|.|TRBV4-1
TGCGCCAGCAGCCAAGGGACTCCCCCGGGGGAAAAACTGTTTTTT
CASSQGTPPGEKLFF
>TRBJ2-1|.|.|TRBV6-5
TGTGCCAGCAGTTACTCGGGCAATCCGTACAATGAGCAGTTCTTC
CASSYSGNPYNEQFF
>TRBJ1-1|.|.|TRBV5-1
TGCGCCAGCAGCTTGGGGGGAAGGGGGGGAGGTACTGAAGCTTTCTTT
CASSLGGRGGGTEAFF
>TRBJ1-2|few|.|TRBV6-6
TGTGCCAGCAGTCCCTCCCCCAACTATGGCTACACCTTC
CASSPSPNYGYTF
>TRBJ2-7|.|.|TRBV4-1
TGCGCCAGCAGCCAAGATATGCTAGCCCCCGAGCAGTACTTC
CASSQDMLAPEQYF
>TRBJ1-6|.|.|TRBV5-1
TGCGCCAGCAGCCCCCGGACAGAAAATTCACCCCTCCACTTT
CASSPRTENSPLHF
>TRBJ2-1|.|TRBD2|TRBV11-3
TGTGCCAGCAGCCCCATAGCGGGGGTTCCCAATGAGCAGTTCTTC
CASSPIAGVPNEQFF
>TRBJ2-7|.|TRBD2|TRBV11-2
TGTGCCAGCAGCTTAGATCCCCCCTGGCGGGAGGGATCCTACGAGCAGTACTTC
CASSLDPPWREGSYEQYF
>TRBJ2-7|.|TRBD2|TRBV7-3
TGTGCCACCCGGACGTTAGCGGGAGGCCCATTGTCCGAGCAGTACTTC
CATRTLAGGPLSEQYF
>TRBJ2-3|.|TRBD1|TRBV10-1
TGCGCCAGCAGTGAGGACGCCGGGACAGGGAGGACAGATACGCAGTATTTT
CASSEDAGTGRTDTQYF
>TRBJ1-2|.|TRBD1|TRBV5-1
TGCGCCAGCAGCTCCGACAGGGGCTATGGCTACACCTTC
CASSSDRGYGYTF
>TRBJ2-1|.|TRBD2|TRBV5-1
TGCGCCAGCAGGCTAGCGGGATCCTCCAGCTACAATGAGCAGTTCTTC
CASRLAGSSSYNEQFF
>TRBJ1-3|.|.|TRBV29-1
TGCAGCATCGGGAAGGCCCTAGACTCTGGAAACACCATATATTTT
CSIGKALDSGNTIYF
>TRBJ1-1|.|TRBD1|TRBV27
TGTGCCAGCAGGCAACAGGGGGCCGGGAGCACTGAAGCTTTCTTT
CASRQQGAGSTEAFF
>TRBJ2-7|.|.|TRBV2
TGTGCCAGCAGTGCTGAGGGAGTCTACGAGCAGTACTTC
CASSAEGVYEQYF
>TRBJ1-1|.|TRBD1|TRBV7-8
TGTGCCAGCAGCTTAGCGGGGACAGGGACAAACACTGAAGCTTTCTTT
CASSLAGTGTNTEAFF
>TRBJ2-6|.|.|TRBV11-2
TGTGCCAGCAGCTGGGGCCAGTCTGGGGCCAACGTCCTGACTTTC
CASSWGQSGANVLTF
>TRBJ2-3|.|TRBD2|TRBV7-3
TGTGCCAGCAGCTTAGCGGGAGGAGGCACGCCGTATTTT
CASSLAGGGTPYF